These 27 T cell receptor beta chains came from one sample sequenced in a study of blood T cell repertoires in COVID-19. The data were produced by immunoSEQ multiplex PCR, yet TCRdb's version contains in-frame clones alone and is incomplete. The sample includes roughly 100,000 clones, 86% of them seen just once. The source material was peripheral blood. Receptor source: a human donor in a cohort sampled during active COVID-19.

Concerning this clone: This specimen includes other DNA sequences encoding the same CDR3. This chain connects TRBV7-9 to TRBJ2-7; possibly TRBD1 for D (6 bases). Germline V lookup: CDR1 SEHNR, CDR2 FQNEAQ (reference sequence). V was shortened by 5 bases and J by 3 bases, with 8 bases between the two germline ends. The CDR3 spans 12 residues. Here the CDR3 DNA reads TGTGCCAGCAGCCCGACAGGCTACGAGCAGTACTTC. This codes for CASSPTGYEQYF.

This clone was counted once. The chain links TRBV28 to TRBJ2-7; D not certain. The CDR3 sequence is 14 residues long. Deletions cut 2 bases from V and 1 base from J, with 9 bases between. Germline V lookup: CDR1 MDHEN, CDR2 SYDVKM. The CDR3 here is CASSLVSISYEQYF. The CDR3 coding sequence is TGTGCCAGCAGTTTAGTGTCCATTTCCTACGAGCAGTACTTC.

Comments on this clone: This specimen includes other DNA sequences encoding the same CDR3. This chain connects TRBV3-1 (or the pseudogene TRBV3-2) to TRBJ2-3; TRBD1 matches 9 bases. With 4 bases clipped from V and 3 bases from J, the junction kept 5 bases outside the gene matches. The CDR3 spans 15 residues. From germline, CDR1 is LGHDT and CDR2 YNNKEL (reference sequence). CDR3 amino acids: CASSPGTGFTDTQYF. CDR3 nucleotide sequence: TGTGCCAGCAGCCCAGGGACAGGGTTTACAGATACGCAGTATTTT.

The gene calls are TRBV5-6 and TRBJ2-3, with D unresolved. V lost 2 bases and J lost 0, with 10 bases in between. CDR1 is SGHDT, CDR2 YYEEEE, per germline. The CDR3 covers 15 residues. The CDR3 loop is CASSFGTSSTDTQYF. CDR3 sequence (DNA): TGTGCCAGCAGCTTTGGTACTTCTAGCACAGATACGCAGTATTTT.

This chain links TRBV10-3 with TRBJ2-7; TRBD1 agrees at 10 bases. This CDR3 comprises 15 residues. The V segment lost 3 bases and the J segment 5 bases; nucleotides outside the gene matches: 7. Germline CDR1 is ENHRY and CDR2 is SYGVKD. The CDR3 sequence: CAISDPDRGGNEQYF. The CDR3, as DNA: TGTGCCATCAGTGACCCGGACAGGGGGGGCAACGAGCAGTACTTC.

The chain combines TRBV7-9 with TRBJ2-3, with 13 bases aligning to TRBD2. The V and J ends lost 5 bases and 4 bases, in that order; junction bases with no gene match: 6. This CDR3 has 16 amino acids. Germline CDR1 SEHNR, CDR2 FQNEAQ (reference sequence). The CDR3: CASSLTSGRAPDTQYF. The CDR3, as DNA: TGTGCCAGCAGCCTAACTAGCGGGAGGGCCCCAGATACGCAGTATTTT.

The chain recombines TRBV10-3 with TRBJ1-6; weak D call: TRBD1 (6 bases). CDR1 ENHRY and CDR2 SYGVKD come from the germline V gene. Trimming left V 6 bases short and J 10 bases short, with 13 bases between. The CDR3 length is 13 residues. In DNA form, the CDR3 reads TGTGCCATCAGCGGGGCAGGGGAGTCACCCCTCCACTTT. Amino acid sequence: CAISGAGESPLHF.

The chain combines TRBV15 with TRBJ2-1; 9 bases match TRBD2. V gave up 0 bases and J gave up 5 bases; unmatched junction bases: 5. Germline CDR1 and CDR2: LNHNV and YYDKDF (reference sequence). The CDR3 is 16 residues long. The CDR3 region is CATSRDLAGGNNEQFF. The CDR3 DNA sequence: TGTGCCACCAGCAGAGATCTGGCGGGGGGGAACAATGAGCAGTTCTTC.

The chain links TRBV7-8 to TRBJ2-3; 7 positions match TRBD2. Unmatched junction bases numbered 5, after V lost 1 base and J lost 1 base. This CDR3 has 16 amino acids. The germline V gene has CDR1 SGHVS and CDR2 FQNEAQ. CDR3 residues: CASSLGGSGGTDTQYF. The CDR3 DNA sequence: TGTGCCAGCAGCTTAGGTGGCAGCGGGGGCACAGATACGCAGTATTTT.

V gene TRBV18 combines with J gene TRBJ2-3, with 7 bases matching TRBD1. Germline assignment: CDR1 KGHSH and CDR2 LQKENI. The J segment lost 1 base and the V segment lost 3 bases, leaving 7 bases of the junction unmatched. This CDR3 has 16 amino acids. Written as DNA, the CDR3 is TGTGCCAGCTCACCCATAAGACAGGGACGCACAGATACGCAGTATTTT. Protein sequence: CASSPIRQGRTDTQYF.

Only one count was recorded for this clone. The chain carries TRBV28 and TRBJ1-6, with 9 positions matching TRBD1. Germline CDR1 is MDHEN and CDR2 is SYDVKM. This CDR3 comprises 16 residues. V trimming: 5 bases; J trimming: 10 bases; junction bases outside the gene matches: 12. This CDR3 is CASSRLSGTGSSPLHF. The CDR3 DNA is TGTGCCAGCAGTCGACTGTCCGGGACAGGGAGCTCACCCCTCCACTTT.

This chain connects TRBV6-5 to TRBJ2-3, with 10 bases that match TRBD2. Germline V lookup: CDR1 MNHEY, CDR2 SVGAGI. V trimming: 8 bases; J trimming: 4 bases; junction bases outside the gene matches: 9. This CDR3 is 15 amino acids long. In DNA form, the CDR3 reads TGTGCCAGCCACCTCAGCGGGGGGGATGCAGATACGCAGTATTTT. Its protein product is CASHLSGGDADTQYF.

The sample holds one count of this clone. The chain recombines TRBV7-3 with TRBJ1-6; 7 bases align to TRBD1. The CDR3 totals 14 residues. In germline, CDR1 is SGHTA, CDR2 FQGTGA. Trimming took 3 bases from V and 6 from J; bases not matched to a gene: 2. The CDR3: CASSFGDSNSPLHF. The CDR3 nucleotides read TGTGCCAGCAGCTTTGGGGACAGTAATTCACCCCTCCACTTT.

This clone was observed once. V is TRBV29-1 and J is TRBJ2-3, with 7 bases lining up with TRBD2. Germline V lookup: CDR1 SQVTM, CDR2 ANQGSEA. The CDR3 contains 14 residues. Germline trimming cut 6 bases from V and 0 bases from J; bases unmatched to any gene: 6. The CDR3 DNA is TGCAGCGTCGCTAGCGGAACTAGCACAGATACGCAGTATTTT. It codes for CSVASGTSTDTQYF.

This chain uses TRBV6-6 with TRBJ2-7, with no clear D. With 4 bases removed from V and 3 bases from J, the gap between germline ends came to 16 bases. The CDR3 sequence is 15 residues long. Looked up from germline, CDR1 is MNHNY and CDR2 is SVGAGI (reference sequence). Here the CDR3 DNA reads TGTGCCAGCAGTTCCCCCCTCAGCGCCCTCTACGAGCAGTACTTC. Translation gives CASSSPLSALYEQYF.

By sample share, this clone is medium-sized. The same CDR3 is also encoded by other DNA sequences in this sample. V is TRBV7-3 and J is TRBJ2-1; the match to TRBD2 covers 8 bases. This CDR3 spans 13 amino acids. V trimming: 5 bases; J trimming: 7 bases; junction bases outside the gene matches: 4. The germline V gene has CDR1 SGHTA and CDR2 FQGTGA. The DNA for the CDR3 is TGTGCCAGCAGCCTCAGCGGGAGTAATGAGCAGTTCTTC. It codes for CASSLSGSNEQFF.

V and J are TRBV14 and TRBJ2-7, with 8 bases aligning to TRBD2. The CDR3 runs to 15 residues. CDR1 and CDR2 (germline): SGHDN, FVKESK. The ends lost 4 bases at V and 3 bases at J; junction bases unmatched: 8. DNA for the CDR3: TGTGCCAGCAGCCCGAAGGGCGGGAGGTTCTACGAGCAGTACTTC. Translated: CASSPKGGRFYEQYF.

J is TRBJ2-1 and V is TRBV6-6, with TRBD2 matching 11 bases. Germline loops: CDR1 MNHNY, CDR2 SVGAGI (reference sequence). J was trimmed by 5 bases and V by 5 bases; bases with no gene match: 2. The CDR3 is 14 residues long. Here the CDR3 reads CASSLTSGNNEQFF. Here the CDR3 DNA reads TGTGCCAGCAGTCTGACTAGCGGGAACAATGAGCAGTTCTTC.

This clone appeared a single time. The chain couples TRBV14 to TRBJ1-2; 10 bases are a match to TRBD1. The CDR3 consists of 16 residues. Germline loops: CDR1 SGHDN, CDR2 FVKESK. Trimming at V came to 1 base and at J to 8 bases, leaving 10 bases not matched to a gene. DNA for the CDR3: TGTGCCAGCAGCCAAGGACCTGGGACAGGGGCTAGAGGCTACACCTTC. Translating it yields CASSQGPGTGARGYTF.

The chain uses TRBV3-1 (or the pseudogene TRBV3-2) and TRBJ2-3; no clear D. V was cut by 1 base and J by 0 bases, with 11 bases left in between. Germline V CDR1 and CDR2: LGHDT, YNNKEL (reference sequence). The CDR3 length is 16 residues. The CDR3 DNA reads TGTGCCAGCAGCCAAGTTTCGAGTCTGAGCACAGATACGCAGTATTTT. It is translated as CASSQVSSLSTDTQYF.

CDR3 amino acids: CASSLPQGEQFF. CDR3 coding DNA: TGTGCCAGCAGCTTGCCCCAGGGTGAGCAGTTCTTC. J is TRBJ2-1 and V is TRBV5-6; D perhaps matches TRBD1 (5 bases). Germline CDR1 is SGHDT and CDR2 is YYEEEE. This CDR3 region has 12 residues. V dropped 1 base and J dropped 9 bases, with 8 bases sitting between them.

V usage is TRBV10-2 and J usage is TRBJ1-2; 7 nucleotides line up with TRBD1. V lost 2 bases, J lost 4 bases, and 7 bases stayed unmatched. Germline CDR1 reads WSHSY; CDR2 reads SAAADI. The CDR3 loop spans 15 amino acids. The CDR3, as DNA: TGCGCCAGCAGTGAGACCAACGACAGGGCCTATGGCTACACCTTC. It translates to CASSETNDRAYGYTF.

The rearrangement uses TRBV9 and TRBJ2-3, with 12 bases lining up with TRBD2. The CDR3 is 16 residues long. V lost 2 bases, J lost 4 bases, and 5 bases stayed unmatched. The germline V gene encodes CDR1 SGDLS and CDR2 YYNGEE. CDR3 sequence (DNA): TGTGCCAGCAGCGTGCTAGCGGGGGGGCCCGCAGATACGCAGTATTTT. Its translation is CASSVLAGGPADTQYF.

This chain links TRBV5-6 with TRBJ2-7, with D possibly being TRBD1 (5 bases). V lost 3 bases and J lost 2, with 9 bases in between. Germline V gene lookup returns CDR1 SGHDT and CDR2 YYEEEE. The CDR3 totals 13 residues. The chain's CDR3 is CASSWGRAYEQYF. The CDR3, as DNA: TGTGCCAGCAGCTGGGGCAGAGCCTACGAGCAGTACTTC.

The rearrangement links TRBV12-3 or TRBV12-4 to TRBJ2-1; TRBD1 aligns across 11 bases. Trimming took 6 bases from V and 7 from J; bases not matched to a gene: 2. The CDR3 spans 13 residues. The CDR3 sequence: CASRRDRGNEQFF. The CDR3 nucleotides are TGTGCCAGCAGACGGGACAGGGGGAATGAGCAGTTCTTC.

CDR3 region: CAISDASGGADNEQFF. The CDR3 DNA reads as TGTGCCATCAGTGACGCCAGCGGGGGGGCAGACAATGAGCAGTTCTTC. The rearrangement joins TRBV10-3 to TRBJ2-1; 10 nucleotides agree with TRBD2. This CDR3 is 16 amino acids long. From germline, CDR1 is ENHRY and CDR2 SYGVKD. With V trimmed by 3 bases and J by 5 bases, 7 bases remained unmatched.

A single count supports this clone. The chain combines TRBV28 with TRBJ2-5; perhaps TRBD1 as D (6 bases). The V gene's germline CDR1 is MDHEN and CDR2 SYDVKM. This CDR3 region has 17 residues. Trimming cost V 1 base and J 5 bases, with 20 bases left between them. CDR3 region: CASSLSTSRGWRETQYF. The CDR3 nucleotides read TGTGCCAGCAGTTTATCGACCTCTAGGGGGTGGAGGGAGACCCAGTACTTC.